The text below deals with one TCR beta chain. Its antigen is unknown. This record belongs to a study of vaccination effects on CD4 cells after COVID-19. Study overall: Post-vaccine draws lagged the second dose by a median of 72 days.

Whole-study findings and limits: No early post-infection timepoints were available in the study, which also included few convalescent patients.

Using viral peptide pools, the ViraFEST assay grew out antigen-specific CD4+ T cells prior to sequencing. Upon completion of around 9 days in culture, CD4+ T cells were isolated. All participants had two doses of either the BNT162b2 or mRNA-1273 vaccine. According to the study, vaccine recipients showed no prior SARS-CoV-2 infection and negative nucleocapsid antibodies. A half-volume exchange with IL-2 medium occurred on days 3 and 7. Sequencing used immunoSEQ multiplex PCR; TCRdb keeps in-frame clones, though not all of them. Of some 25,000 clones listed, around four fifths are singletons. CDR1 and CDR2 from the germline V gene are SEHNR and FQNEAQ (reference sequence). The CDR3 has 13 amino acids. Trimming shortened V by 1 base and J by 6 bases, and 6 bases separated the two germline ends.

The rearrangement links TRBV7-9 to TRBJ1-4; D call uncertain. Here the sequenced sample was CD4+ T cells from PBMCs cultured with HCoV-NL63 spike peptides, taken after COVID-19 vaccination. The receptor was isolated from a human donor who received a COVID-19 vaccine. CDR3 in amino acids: CASSLVAYEKLFF. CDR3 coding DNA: TGTGCCAGCAGCTTAGTCGCGTATGAAAAACTGTTTTTT.